Presented here are 25 T cell receptor beta chains from one specimen sequenced in a study of blood T cell repertoires in COVID-19. Method: immunoSEQ multiplex PCR; TCRdb's copy keeps in-frame clones and lacks some. Of about 250,000 clones in the sample, 88% were seen once. Sequenced sample: peripheral blood. The receptors were gathered from a man older than 75 with acute or convalescent COVID-19.

About this clone itself: One end of the junction is discordant with germline, which a read error may explain. This chain links TRBV5-1 with TRBJ2-7; TRBD1 agrees at 9 bases. The CDR3 extends over 14 amino acids. Germline V gene sequence: CDR1 SGHRS, CDR2 YFSETQ. CDR3 sequence reads: CASSSTGGSNEQYF. The CDR3 bases are TGCGCCAGCAGCTCCACAGGGGGCTCCAACGAGCAGTACTTC.

The chain uses TRBV7-8 and TRBJ2-7, with 11 positions matching TRBD1. The ends lost 1 base at V and 0 bases at J; junction bases unmatched: 5. The CDR3 has 17 amino acids. The germline V gene has CDR1 SGHVS and CDR2 FQNEAQ. CDR3 sequence: CASSLGGTGGRSYEQYF. In nucleotides, the CDR3 is TGTGCCAGCAGCTTAGGAGGGACAGGGGGACGCTCCTACGAGCAGTACTTC.

The chain carries TRBV16 and TRBJ1-6; D might be TRBD1 (5 bases). The CDR3 extends over 15 amino acids. V was clipped by 4 bases and J by 7 bases, with 14 bases between them. Per germline, CDR1 KGHSY and CDR2 FQNENV. This CDR3 reads CASSLLAGPNSPLHF. CDR3 nucleotide sequence: TGTGCCAGCAGCCTCCTGGCGGGGCCGAATTCACCCCTCCACTTT.

V usage is TRBV7-2 and J usage is TRBJ1-6; possible D gene TRBD1, 5 bases. The CDR3 loop spans 14 amino acids. CDR1 is SGHTA, CDR2 FQGNSA, per germline. Trimming shortened V by 1 base and J by 9 bases, and 10 bases separated the two germline ends. The CDR3 DNA reads as TGTGCCAGCAGCTTAGAGGTCAGGGCTTCACCCCTCCACTTT. Translating gives CASSLEVRASPLHF.

This clone is a singleton in its sample. The J gene is TRBJ2-7, the V gene TRBV7-9; 7 bases are shared with TRBD1. Trimming at V came to 5 bases and at J to 2 bases, leaving 6 bases not matched to a gene. Germline V gene lookup returns CDR1 SEHNR and CDR2 FQNEAQ (reference sequence). The CDR3 loop spans 14 amino acids. The CDR3 DNA reads as TGTGCCAGCAGCATAGGGGGCCTACCCTACGAGCAGTACTTC. Its translation: CASSIGGLPYEQYF. The full variable domain, its missing parts supplied by reference TRBV7-9 and TRBJ2-7, is DTGVSQNPRHKITKRGQNVTFRCDPISEHNRLYWYRQTLGQGPEFLTYFQNEAQLEKSRLLSDRFSAERPKGSFSTLEIQRTEQGDSAMYLCASSIGGLPYEQYFGPGTRLTVT.

V is TRBV28 and J is TRBJ1-4; D gene uncertain. Trimming stripped 10 bases from V and 6 bases from J, with 18 bases between. Looked up from germline, CDR1 is MDHEN and CDR2 is SYDVKM. The CDR3 spans 14 residues. DNA of the CDR3: TGTGCCACTACAGACCCACTAGGTTATGAAAAACTGTTTTTT. The encoded protein is CATTDPLGYEKLFF.

The rearrangement joins TRBV9 to TRBJ1-4, with D possibly being TRBD1 (6 bases). This CDR3 is built from 15 residues. With 1 base removed from V and 6 bases from J, the gap between germline ends came to 13 bases. CDR1 and CDR2 (germline): SGDLS, YYNGEE. In nucleotides, the CDR3 is TGTGCCAGCAGCGTAACAGGGAGAGGGGATGAAAAACTGTTTTTT. It translates to CASSVTGRGDEKLFF.

The chain recombines TRBV12-3 or TRBV12-4 with TRBJ2-7; tentatively, D is TRBD1 (5 bases). Deletions cut 3 bases from V and 10 bases from J, with 10 bases between. The CDR3 is 11 amino acids. The DNA for the CDR3 is TGTGCCAGCAGTTTTGGGCAGGGTCAGTACTTC. Translation gives CASSFGQGQYF.

This chain links TRBV11-2 with TRBJ1-4, with TRBD1 matching 7 bases. J lost 2 bases, V lost 6 bases, and 3 bases had no gene match. The CDR3 has 14 residues. CDR1 and CDR2 from the germline V gene are SGHAT and FQNNGV. The CDR3 sequence is CASREQGTNEKLFF. The CDR3 DNA reads as TGTGCCAGCAGAGAACAGGGGACTAATGAAAAACTGTTTTTT.

The chain carries TRBV5-6 and TRBJ2-3; D remains ambiguous. This CDR3 comprises 15 residues. V lost 0 bases to trimming and J lost 0 bases, with 8 bases between them. Germline V gene lookup returns CDR1 SGHDT and CDR2 YYEEEE. The CDR3 region has the DNA TGTGCCAGCAGCTTGGTTGCGCTTAGCACAGATACGCAGTATTTT. Its translation is CASSLVALSTDTQYF.

This chain connects TRBV7-2 to TRBJ2-1, with 9 bases that match TRBD2. Germline CDR1 SGHTA, CDR2 FQGNSA. This CDR3 spans 15 amino acids. V was pared by 2 bases and J by 6 bases, with 5 bases of the junction left unmatched. As DNA, the CDR3 is TGTGCCAGCAGCTTACGGACTAGCGCCTCCAATGAGCAGTTCTTC. Its protein product is CASSLRTSASNEQFF.

V gene TRBV6-2 or TRBV6-3 combines with J gene TRBJ2-1; no clear D gene. Germline V gives CDR1 MNHEY, CDR2 SVGEGT. The CDR3 has 12 residues. Trimming cost V 0 bases and J 11 bases, with 8 bases left between them. The CDR3 nucleotides read TGTGCCAGCAGTTACTCCGGGTTTCAGCAGTTCTTC. This sequence encodes CASSYSGFQQFF.

The V and J genes are TRBV14 and TRBJ1-2, with D maybe TRBD1 (5 bases). The CDR3 runs to 15 residues. Trimming removed 1 base at V and 4 bases at J, with 13 bases between. Germline CDR1 and CDR2: SGHDN and FVKESK. CDR3 residues: CASSQGQGLPYGYTF. The CDR3, as DNA: TGTGCCAGCAGCCAAGGGCAGGGCCTTCCCTATGGCTACACCTTC.

The chain recombines TRBV29-1 with TRBJ1-4; D call uncertain. CDR3 length: 14 amino acids. V was clipped by 5 bases and J by 8 bases, with 18 bases between them. The germline gives CDR1 SQVTM, CDR2 ANQGSEA. The CDR3 DNA follows: TGCAGCGTTCGCCTACAGAGAATTGGGGAAAAACTGTTTTTT. This sequence encodes CSVRLQRIGEKLFF.

This chain links TRBV14 with TRBJ1-1; D possibly corresponds to TRBD1 (6 bases). The V and J ends lost 4 bases and 5 bases respectively, with 14 bases between them. From germline, CDR1 is SGHDN and CDR2 FVKESK. The length of the CDR3 is 14 residues. The CDR3 nucleotides are TGTGCCAGCAGCCGCCAACCAGGACAGACTGAAGCTTTCTTT. It encodes CASSRQPGQTEAFF.

The V call is TRBV28, the J call TRBJ1-5; TRBD1 aligns across 7 bases. Germline CDR1 MDHEN, CDR2 SYDVKM. CDR3 length equals 14 residues. Trimming cost V 4 bases and J 3 bases; bases outside gene matches: 3. The CDR3 DNA reads TGTGCCAGCAGTTCAACAGGGGACAATCAGCCCCAGCATTTT. Encoded protein: CASSSTGDNQPQHF. The full variable domain, rest sourced from reference TRBV28 and TRBJ1-5, is DVKVTQSSRYLVKRTGEKVFLECVQDMDHENMFWYRQDPGLGLRLIYFSYDVKMKEKGDIPEGYSVSREKKERFSLILESASTNQTSMYLCASSSTGDNQPQHFGDGTRLSIL.

J is TRBJ1-2 and V is TRBV3-1 (or the pseudogene TRBV3-2); D gene ambiguous. The germline gives CDR1 LGHDT, CDR2 YNNKEL (reference sequence). Trimming pared 1 base from V and 1 base from J, leaving 7 bases between. This CDR3 comprises 14 residues. Here the CDR3 reads CASSQVGGNYGYTF. DNA for the CDR3: TGTGCCAGCAGCCAAGTCGGCGGTAACTATGGCTACACCTTC.

This clone was counted a single time. The chain joins TRBV3-1 (or the pseudogene TRBV3-2) to TRBJ1-2; D gene ambiguous. Germline assignment: CDR1 LGHDT and CDR2 YNNKEL (reference sequence). CDR3 length: 14 residues. The V end lost 0 bases, the J end lost 4 bases, and 9 bases lay between the germline ends. CDR3 region: CASSQDLQVYGYTF. The DNA of the CDR3 is TGTGCCAGCAGCCAAGATCTCCAGGTCTATGGCTACACCTTC.

The V and J genes are TRBV7-2 and TRBJ2-1; possible D gene TRBD1, 6 bases. V lost 2 bases to trimming and J lost 0 bases, with 20 bases between them. CDR1 SGHTA and CDR2 FQGNSA come from the germline V gene. The CDR3 sequence is 19 residues long. The CDR3 sequence: CASSLFRGIGTFSYNEQFF. CDR3 in DNA: TGTGCCAGCAGCTTATTTAGGGGGATAGGAACCTTCTCCTACAATGAGCAGTTCTTC.

V is TRBV11-2 and J is TRBJ2-1; 10 bases align to TRBD2. Germline-derived CDR1 and CDR2 are SGHAT and FQNNGV. V was clipped by 1 base and J by 7 bases; unmatched bases: 4. This CDR3 spans 15 amino acids. CDR3 DNA: TGTGCCAGCAGCTTAGTGTTACTAGCGGGGAATGAGCAGTTCTTC. Its protein product is CASSLVLLAGNEQFF.

The J gene is TRBJ2-7, the V gene TRBV11-2, with TRBD1 matching 10 bases. This CDR3 spans 13 amino acids. Germline V gene sequence: CDR1 SGHAT, CDR2 FQNNGV. V lost 9 bases and J lost 5; bases outside the gene matches: 7. The CDR3 reads CASTGTGVHEQYF. In nucleotides, the CDR3 is TGTGCCAGTACGGGGACAGGGGTCCACGAGCAGTACTTC.

This clone has more than one count but fewer than ten. The chain employs TRBV28 and TRBJ2-7; perhaps TRBD2 as D (5 bases). The ends were cut back, 5 bases at V and 0 bases at J, with 20 bases in the middle. Germline V gives CDR1 MDHEN, CDR2 SYDVKM. The CDR3 has 17 residues. Here the CDR3 DNA reads TGTGCCAGCAGTCCGAGGGCTTTGGGCGTTGGCTCCTACGAGCAGTACTTC. Translation gives CASSPRALGVGSYEQYF.

The chain is built from TRBV4-2 and TRBJ2-2; no definite D call. The CDR3 spans 12 residues. Germline V gives CDR1 LGHNA, CDR2 YNFKEQ. Trimming removed 0 bases from V and 7 bases from J, with 3 bases in between. CDR3 in amino acids: CASSQDNGELFF. The CDR3 bases are TGTGCCAGCAGCCAAGATAACGGGGAGCTGTTTTTT.

J is TRBJ1-5 and V is TRBV19; possible D gene TRBD1, 5 bases. Germline V gene data show CDR1 as LNHDA and CDR2 as SQIVND (reference sequence). V gave up 5 bases and J gave up 4 bases, with 12 bases separating them. The CDR3 sequence is 14 residues long. CDR3 sequence: CASSDGGGNQPQHF. CDR3 nucleotides: TGTGCCAGTAGTGATGGTGGGGGGAATCAGCCCCAGCATTTT.

This chain joins TRBV5-4 and TRBJ2-2; 14 bases map to TRBD2. The CDR3 totals 18 residues. Trimming took 0 bases from V and 0 from J; bases not matched to a gene: 1. Germline assignment: CDR1 SGHNT and CDR2 YYREEE (reference sequence). The CDR3 bases are TGTGCCAGCAGCTTGGGGACTAGCGGGGGGCCGAACACCGGGGAGCTGTTTTTT. Translation: CASSLGTSGGPNTGELFF. Variable domain in full (rest from reference TRBV5-4 and TRBJ2-2): ETGVTQSPTHLIKTRGQQVTLRCSSQSGHNTVSWYQQALGQGPQFIFQYYREEENGRGNFPPRFSGLQFPNYSSELNVNALELDDSALYLCASSLGTSGGPNTGELFFGEGSRLTVL.